This TCR beta chain was recorded in a study of cytomegalovirus exposure and HLA in healthy donors. General study points: Reported results showed that the classifier diagnosed cytomegalovirus status with high specificity and sensitivity.

Profiling relied on immunoSEQ multiplex PCR, and the TCRdb table lists in-frame clones only, not all of them. Of around 150,000 clones in the sample, around 90% were seen once. This clone appeared a single time. Its antigen is currently unknown. The sequencing input was PBMCs. This sequence was found in a woman aged 18-29 years in good health and CMV-seropositive.

CDR3 protein: CASSPRAGRLEQYF. CDR3 coding DNA: TGTGCCAGCTCACCACGGGCAGGGCGCCTCGAGCAGTACTTC. This chain connects TRBV18 to TRBJ2-7, with a weak D call TRBD1 (5 bases). The CDR3 length is 14 residues. Germline assignment: CDR1 KGHSH and CDR2 LQKENI. Trimming pared 1 base from V and 6 bases from J, leaving 13 bases between.